The 16 T cell receptor beta chains reported below all come from one sample, sequenced in a study of cytotoxic CD8 clonotypes in ibrutinib-treated CLL. Sequencing was performed with immunoSEQ multiplex PCR; in TCRdb, only in-frame clones are kept and a portion is missing. Of 75,000 to 90,000 clones in the sample, over 65% were seen once. The source material was PBMCs, sampled after 24 months of ibrutinib treatment. The receptor set was obtained from a human donor with chronic lymphocytic leukemia.

The rearrangement joins TRBV7-9 to TRBJ2-5; unclear D gene. Germline V gene data show CDR1 as SEHNR and CDR2 as FQNEAQ (reference sequence). The CDR3 extends over 13 amino acids. V was trimmed by 5 bases and J by 3 bases, leaving 10 bases between them. The CDR3 sequence is CASSADGKETQYF. The CDR3 coding sequence is TGTGCCAGCAGCGCAGATGGCAAAGAGACCCAGTACTTC.

The V gene is TRBV2, the J gene TRBJ1-4, with a tentative D call TRBD1 (5 bases). V lost 4 bases, J lost 10 bases, and 16 bases lay in between. This CDR3 has 14 amino acids. Germline CDR1 SNHLY, CDR2 FYNNEI. The CDR3 loop reads CASSVQEADGKLFF. The DNA for the CDR3 is TGTGCCAGCAGTGTACAGGAGGCGGATGGAAAACTGTTTTTT. Full variable domain (outside the CDR3, taken from reference TRBV2 and TRBJ1-4): EPEVTQTPSHQVTQMGQEVILRCVPISNHLYFYWYRQILGQKVEFLVSFYNNEISEKSEIFDDQFSVERPDGSNFTLKIRSTKLEDSAMYFCASSVQEADGKLFFGSGTQLSVL.

This chain uses TRBV13 with TRBJ1-1; D is perhaps TRBD1 (5 bases). CDR3 length equals 14 residues. Trimming pared 4 bases from V and 1 base from J, leaving 10 bases between. Germline CDR1 is PRHDT and CDR2 is FYEKMQ (reference sequence). The CDR3 DNA is TGTGCCAGCAGCTCAGCCGACAGGAACACTGAAGCTTTCTTT. This gives the protein CASSSADRNTEAFF.

The chain uses TRBV6-1 and TRBJ2-7; 7 bases are shared with TRBD2. The junction had 6 bases not matched to a gene; V was cut back by 6 bases and J by 7 bases. This CDR3 is built from 12 residues. Germline CDR1 MNHNS, CDR2 SASEGT. The CDR3: CASRGRAGEQYF. CDR3 in DNA: TGTGCCAGCAGGGGAAGAGCGGGGGAGCAGTACTTC.

V gene TRBV19 combines with J gene TRBJ2-4, with unresolved D. Trimming shortened V by 1 base and J by 0 bases, and 7 bases separated the two germline ends. The length of the CDR3 is 15 residues. Germline loops: CDR1 LNHDA, CDR2 SQIVND (reference sequence). In DNA, the CDR3 is TGTGCCAGTAGTATAGGTGGGTTAGCCAAAAACATTCAGTACTTC. Translated, it gives CASSIGGLAKNIQYF.

The chain joins TRBV7-7 to TRBJ2-5; 7 bases are shared with TRBD2. Germline values: CDR1 SSHAT, CDR2 FNYEAQ (reference sequence). The CDR3 extends over 15 amino acids. Trimming took 1 base from V and 5 from J; bases not matched to a gene: 7. The CDR3 is CASSLGAGAGETQYF. The CDR3 DNA reads TGTGCCAGCAGCTTAGGGGCGGGAGCCGGTGAGACCCAGTACTTC. Drawing the rest from reference TRBV7-7 and TRBJ2-5, the complete variable domain is GAGVSQSPRYKVTKRGQDVTLRCDPISSHATLYWYQQALGQGPEFLTYFNYEAQPDKSGLPSDRFSAERPEGSISTLTIQRTEQRDSAMYRCASSLGAGAGETQYFGPGTRLLVL.

The rearrangement uses TRBV6-1 and TRBJ1-1; no firm D call. The germline CDR1 and CDR2 sequences are MNHNS and SASEGT. Trimming shortened V by 2 bases and J by 7 bases, and 8 bases separated the two germline ends. The CDR3 contains 12 residues. In nucleotides, the CDR3 is TGTGCCAGCAGTGAACGGGGTAATGAAGCTTTCTTT. It codes for CASSERGNEAFF.

The rearrangement links TRBV5-4 to TRBJ2-1; 9 positions agree with TRBD2. The V gene end was trimmed by 7 bases and the J gene end by 3 bases; junction bases not matched to a gene: 11. This CDR3 is built from 16 residues. The germline V gene has CDR1 SGHNT and CDR2 YYREEE (reference sequence). The CDR3 reads CASHRASGVYYNEQFF. DNA of the CDR3: TGTGCCAGCCACAGGGCTAGCGGGGTCTACTACAATGAGCAGTTCTTC.

The CDR3 region is CASYQGAGYGYTF. The CDR3 DNA reads TGTGCCAGCTACCAGGGGGCCGGCTATGGCTACACCTTC. This rearrangement joins TRBV9 to TRBJ1-2; 8 nucleotides align to TRBD1. The V and J ends lost 7 bases and 4 bases, in that order; junction bases with no gene match: 6. In germline, CDR1 is SGDLS, CDR2 YYNGEE. The CDR3 runs to 13 residues.

The rearrangement links TRBV7-2 to TRBJ2-2, with 11 bases identical to TRBD1. The CDR3 has 15 residues. Losses at the gene ends were 5 bases for V and 4 bases for J; bases not matched to a gene: 3. Germline loops: CDR1 SGHTA, CDR2 FQGNSA. The CDR3 protein is CASSLGQGGTGELFF. The DNA for the CDR3 is TGTGCCAGCAGCCTGGGACAGGGGGGCACCGGGGAGCTGTTTTTT.

This chain connects TRBV9 to TRBJ2-1, with 11 bases that match TRBD2. CDR3 length: 16 residues. The junction had 9 bases not matched to a gene; V was cut back by 3 bases and J by 7 bases. Germline-derived CDR1 and CDR2 are SGDLS and YYNGEE. Written as DNA, the CDR3 is TGTGCCAGCAGCGGGGAAGAGGCTAGCGGGAGGAATGAGCAGTTCTTC. This translates into CASSGEEASGRNEQFF.

This clone was seen a handful of times. The V call is TRBV6-1, the J call TRBJ1-5; unclear D gene. Trimming took off 1 base at V and 5 bases at J, with 6 bases between the two ends. The CDR3 contains 13 residues. CDR1 and CDR2 (germline): MNHNS, SASEGT. The CDR3 spells CASSEVRDQPQHF. Here the CDR3 DNA reads TGTGCCAGCAGTGAAGTTCGGGATCAGCCCCAGCATTTT.

V usage is TRBV6-1 and J usage is TRBJ2-4, with TRBD1 identical over 7 bases. Germline-derived CDR1 and CDR2 are MNHNS and SASEGT. V shed 8 bases, J shed 8 bases, and the junction held 15 bases outside the gene matches. This CDR3 region has 15 residues. The CDR3 bases are TGTGCCAGCGCAAGGGACAGCTCCGCGTCGGACATTCAGTACTTC. This encodes CASARDSSASDIQYF.

This chain uses TRBV14 with TRBJ1-2; D is perhaps TRBD1 (6 bases). V dropped 0 bases and J dropped 2 bases, with 10 bases sitting between them. This CDR3 has 15 amino acids. The V gene's germline CDR1 is SGHDN and CDR2 FVKESK. This chain's CDR3 is CASSQDGGANYGYTF. In DNA, the CDR3 is TGTGCCAGCAGCCAAGATGGGGGGGCGAACTATGGCTACACCTTC.

The chain links TRBV5-1 to TRBJ2-7; 7 nucleotides align to TRBD1. The CDR3 has 15 residues. Germline V gene sequence: CDR1 SGHRS, CDR2 YFSETQ. With 2 bases clipped from V and 4 bases from J, the junction kept 9 bases outside the gene matches. CDR3 loop: CASSFRTGKLYEQYF. Here the CDR3 DNA reads TGCGCCAGCAGCTTTCGGACAGGTAAGTTGTACGAGCAGTACTTC.

The rearrangement uses TRBV25-1 and TRBJ2-5; 10 bases align to TRBD2. The CDR3 sequence is 15 residues long. J gave up 5 bases and V 4 bases, and 7 bases lay outside the gene matches. Germline loops: CDR1 MGHDK, CDR2 SYGVNS. CDR3 amino acids: CASSGLGLAIETQYF. The CDR3, as DNA: TGTGCCAGCAGTGGATTGGGACTAGCGATCGAGACCCAGTACTTC. The variable domain in full, completed from reference TRBV25-1 and TRBJ2-5, reads EADIYQTPRYLVIGTGKKITLECSQTMGHDKMYWYQQDPGMELHLIHYSYGVNSTEKGDLSSESTVSRIRTEHFPLTLESARPSHTSQYLCASSGLGLAIETQYFGPGTRLLVL.